The 19 T cell receptor beta chains listed next were all sequenced from one sample in a study of cytomegalovirus exposure and HLA in healthy donors. Primers for the PCR totalled 60 Vbeta and 13 Jbeta. The protocol was immunoSEQ multiplex PCR, while the TCRdb copy is restricted to in-frame clones and leaves out a portion. Of about 77,000 clones listed, 78% were seen once; the top ten hold 4% to 5.5%. Material for sequencing was PBMCs. Source of these receptors: a man aged 40-50 years in good health and CMV-seronegative.

The genes are TRBV5-1 and TRBJ2-7, with TRBD2 matching 12 bases. Germline trimming cut 5 bases from V and 2 bases from J; bases unmatched to any gene: 5. CDR1 is SGHRS and CDR2 is YFSETQ in the germline V gene. This CDR3 is 15 amino acids long. CDR3 in DNA: TGCGCCAGCAGACCACTAGCGGGAGGCACCTACGAGCAGTACTTC. It specifies CASRPLAGGTYEQYF.

V usage is TRBV4-3 and J usage is TRBJ2-1; TRBD2 agrees at 12 bases. The CDR3 spans 20 residues. The germline V gene has CDR1 LGHNA and CDR2 YSLEER. V was pared by 5 bases and J by 5 bases, with 19 bases of the junction left unmatched. The CDR3 sequence is CASSTRGLAGGNKLNNEQFF. Written as DNA, the CDR3 is TGCGCCAGCAGCACCAGGGGTCTAGCGGGAGGGAACAAACTAAACAATGAGCAGTTCTTC.

This clone was detected a few times. This chain uses TRBV29-1 with TRBJ2-5; 7 bases align to TRBD1. The CDR3 totals 12 residues. Losses at the gene ends were 4 bases for V and 2 bases for J; bases not matched to a gene: 1. The germline V gene has CDR1 SQVTM and CDR2 ANQGSEA. CDR3: CSVATGQETQYF. CDR3 in DNA: TGCAGCGTTGCGACAGGGCAAGAGACCCAGTACTTC.

CDR3 amino acids: CASSHHAGHGTLNTEAFF. The CDR3 DNA reads as TGTGCCAGCAGCCACCACGCCGGACACGGAACTCTGAACACTGAAGCTTTCTTT. This chain connects TRBV7-8 to TRBJ1-1; D possibly corresponds to TRBD1 (5 bases). The length of the CDR3 is 18 residues. The V end was cut by 5 bases, the J end by 0 bases, with 22 bases between. Germline assignment: CDR1 SGHVS and CDR2 FQNEAQ.

The gene calls are TRBV2 and TRBJ2-5; the match to TRBD1 covers 9 bases. The ends lost 5 bases at V and 5 bases at J; junction bases unmatched: 9. CDR1 is SNHLY and CDR2 is FYNNEI in the germline V gene. The CDR3 has 15 amino acids. The CDR3 nucleotides are TGTGCCAGCAGTCCGGACAGGGGAGGAGGGGAGACCCAGTACTTC. Encoded protein: CASSPDRGGGETQYF.

This clone appeared once. The V gene is TRBV30, the J gene TRBJ1-3; no clear D. Trimming removed 3 bases from V and 0 bases from J, with 12 bases in between. This CDR3 comprises 15 residues. Looked up from germline, CDR1 is GTSNPN and CDR2 is SVGIG (reference sequence). In DNA, the CDR3 is TGTGCCTGGAGCGCTACTGGTTACTCTGGAAACACCATATATTTT. It translates to CAWSATGYSGNTIYF.

The rearrangement uses TRBV30 and TRBJ2-5; D perhaps matches TRBD2 (5 bases). This CDR3 has 14 residues. Trimming removed 1 base from V and 5 bases from J, with 14 bases in between. Per the germline V gene, CDR1 is GTSNPN and CDR2 is SVGIG (reference sequence). The CDR3 here is CAWSEENRGETQYF. CDR3 bases: TGTGCCTGGAGTGAGGAGAACAGAGGGGAGACCCAGTACTTC.

This clone was seen a few times. V and J are TRBV7-9 and TRBJ2-5; 10 bases agree with TRBD2. Trimming took 5 bases from V and 5 from J; bases not matched to a gene: 2. Germline-derived CDR1 and CDR2 are SEHNR and FQNEAQ (reference sequence). This CDR3 is 13 amino acids long. The CDR3 protein is CASSASGSETQYF. CDR3 sequence (DNA): TGTGCCAGCAGCGCTAGCGGGAGCGAGACCCAGTACTTC.

This rearrangement joins TRBV10-3 to TRBJ2-3; maybe TRBD2 (5 bases). The germline V and J ends were trimmed by 3 bases and 2 bases, with 15 bases remaining between them. Germline V gene sequence: CDR1 ENHRY, CDR2 SYGVKD. The CDR3 consists of 16 residues. CDR3 nucleotide sequence: TGTGCCATCAGTGAAGAGGGCAGAACGACCACAGATACGCAGTATTTT. The encoded protein is CAISEEGRTTTDTQYF.

The chain links TRBV5-1 to TRBJ2-5; unclear D gene. The V gene's germline CDR1 is SGHRS and CDR2 YFSETQ. CDR3 length: 15 residues. V shed 1 base and J shed 1 base, with 11 bases lying between them. This chain's CDR3 is CASSLSSTSQETQYF. Here the CDR3 DNA reads TGCGCCAGCAGCTTGTCCAGTACGTCCCAAGAGACCCAGTACTTC. Full variable domain (outside the CDR3, taken from reference TRBV5-1 and TRBJ2-5): KAGVTQTPRYLIKTRGQQVTLSCSPISGHRSVSWYQQTPGQGLQFLFEYFSETQRNKGNFPGRFSGRQFSNSRSEMNVSTLELGDSALYLCASSLSSTSQETQYFGPGTRLLVL.

The chain links TRBV9 to TRBJ1-2; no definite D call. Germline V CDR1 and CDR2: SGDLS, YYNGEE. Trimming took off 6 bases at V and 7 bases at J, with 13 bases between the two ends. The length of the CDR3 is 12 residues. The CDR3 DNA reads as TGTGCCAGCAATCGGGGTATCGGTGGCTACACCTTC. It translates to CASNRGIGGYTF.

In its sample, this clone was seen a few times. This chain uses TRBV9 with TRBJ2-1; TRBD2 agrees at 8 bases. This CDR3 is built from 15 residues. Germline V CDR1 and CDR2: SGDLS, YYNGEE. V dropped 4 bases and J dropped 4; count of bases not matched to a gene: 7. In DNA, the CDR3 is TGTGCCAGCAGCACATCTAGCGGGCCATACAATGAGCAGTTCTTC. This translates into CASSTSSGPYNEQFF.

This chain joins TRBV25-1 and TRBJ1-1; TRBD1 matches 8 bases. V shed 7 bases and J 5 bases; nucleotides not matched to a gene: 6. Germline CDR1 is MGHDK and CDR2 is SYGVNS. The CDR3 covers 13 residues. The CDR3: CASTGGGKTEAFF. The CDR3 DNA reads as TGTGCCAGCACAGGGGGCGGAAAGACTGAAGCTTTCTTT.

Remarks on this clone: Other DNA sequences within the sample encode an identical CDR3. The chain employs TRBV5-1 and TRBJ2-3; a weak D match, TRBD1 (5 bases). Germline V gives CDR1 SGHRS, CDR2 YFSETQ. CDR3 size: 14 residues. V dropped 0 bases and J dropped 0 bases, with 5 bases sitting between them. CDR3 nucleotide sequence: TGCGCCAGCAGCTTGGACAGGAGCACAGATACGCAGTATTTT. It translates to CASSLDRSTDTQYF.

The chain employs TRBV4-3 and TRBJ1-5; 9 bases line up with TRBD1. The CDR3 is made up of 17 amino acids. Per the germline V gene, CDR1 is LGHNA and CDR2 is YSLEER. V was clipped by 0 bases and J by 8 bases; unmatched bases: 11. The CDR3: CASSQDRPGTGWEPQHF. The CDR3 region has the DNA TGCGCCAGCAGCCAAGATCGCCCGGGGACAGGGTGGGAGCCCCAGCATTTT.

The V call is TRBV28, the J call TRBJ2-7; D possibly corresponds to TRBD2 (6 bases). This CDR3 contains 12 residues. Germline values: CDR1 MDHEN, CDR2 SYDVKM. V gave up 6 bases and J gave up 3 bases, with 9 bases separating them. The CDR3 sequence is CASSLGGYEQYF. The CDR3 DNA reads TGTGCCAGCAGCCTGGGGGGCTACGAGCAGTACTTC.

The chain recombines TRBV9 with TRBJ1-2, with 10 bases aligning to TRBD1. CDR3 length: 14 amino acids. Germline-derived CDR1 and CDR2 are SGDLS and YYNGEE. The V segment lost 7 bases and the J segment 5 bases; nucleotides outside the gene matches: 8. CDR3 loop: CASRGQGVPYGYTF. The CDR3 nucleotides are TGTGCCAGCCGTGGACAGGGGGTTCCTTATGGCTACACCTTC. Full variable domain (outside the CDR3, taken from reference TRBV9 and TRBJ1-2): DSGVTQTPKHLITATGQRVTLRCSPRSGDLSVYWYQQSLDQGLQFLIQYYNGEERAKGNILERFSAQQFPDLHSELNLSSLELGDSALYFCASRGQGVPYGYTFGSGTRLTVV.

The chain combines TRBV6-5 with TRBJ1-6, with D unclear. There are 14 residues in the CDR3. V was shortened by 5 bases and J by 3 bases, with 8 bases between the two germline ends. The germline V gene encodes CDR1 MNHEY and CDR2 SVGAGI. DNA for the CDR3: TGTGCCAGCAGTACAGAGAACTATAATTCACCCCTCCACTTT. Its translation is CASSTENYNSPLHF.

The genes are TRBV2 and TRBJ2-1; TRBD2 might be the D (6 bases). The CDR3 covers 15 residues. Between the trimmed V and J ends, which lost 11 bases and 3 bases, there was a span of 20 bases. Germline V gives CDR1 SNHLY, CDR2 FYNNEI. The CDR3 sequence: CASKANGGNYNEQFF. The CDR3 DNA reads TGTGCCTCCAAAGCTAATGGGGGGAACTACAATGAGCAGTTCTTC. The whole variable domain, remainder taken from reference TRBV2 and TRBJ2-1, is EPEVTQTPSHQVTQMGQEVILRCVPISNHLYFYWYRQILGQKVEFLVSFYNNEISEKSEIFDDQFSVERPDGSNFTLKIRSTKLEDSAMYFCASKANGGNYNEQFFGPGTRLTVL.